The rows below give T cell receptor beta chains drawn from one sample of a study of T cell repertoires in cytomegalovirus infection. One entry per CDR3 protein, called by TCRdb with MiXCR from the reads. The data show 45,000 to 60,000 distinct CDR3 sequences, about a fifth seen once. Antigen specificity for these receptors is unknown. Sample: CD8+ T cells from cultured PBMCs, taken from culture after CMV antigen stimulation. The receptors shown here come from a human donor in good health (CMV status not recorded). Some clones in this sample may be carry-over from other donors' samples. CDR3s include the opening cysteine and the closing phenylalanine or tryptophan. Each record gives: V gene, clone size, J gene, CDR3 length, D gene, CDR3 protein, CDR3 DNA. A D gene is named only where the DNA matches it firmly. Clone size, where shown, is once, few, many, or a class for clones that have expanded.

v_call: TRBV27
clone_size: few
j_call: TRBJ2-2
cdr3_length: 13
d_call: NA
cdr3_aa: CASSPRVAGELFF
cdr3_nt: TGTGCCAGCAGTCCTAGGGTTGCCGGGGAGCTGTTTTTT

v_call: TRBV10-3
clone_size: NA
j_call: TRBJ2-1
cdr3_length: 12
d_call: NA
cdr3_aa: CAISPTSHEQFF
cdr3_nt: TGTGCCATCAGCCCAACTAGCCATGAGCAGTTCTTC

v_call: TRBV7-9
clone_size: few
j_call: TRBJ1-5
cdr3_length: 14
d_call: NA
cdr3_aa: CASSPPDGNQPQHF
cdr3_nt: TGTGCCAGCAGCCCCCCCGACGGCAATCAGCCCCAGCATTTT

v_call: TRBV6-5
clone_size: NA
j_call: TRBJ2-7
cdr3_length: 16
d_call: NA
cdr3_aa: CASSRGSYEGGYEQYF
cdr3_nt: TGTGCCAGTAGTCGCGGGAGCTACGAGGGGGGGTACGAGCAGTACTTC

v_call: TRBV6-2/TRBV6-3
clone_size: few
j_call: TRBJ2-1
cdr3_length: 12
d_call: NA
cdr3_aa: CASKYGYNEQFF
cdr3_nt: TGTGCCAGCAAATACGGCTACAATGAGCAGTTCTTC

v_call: TRBV19
clone_size: NA
j_call: TRBJ2-4
cdr3_length: 13
d_call: NA
cdr3_aa: CASSTLPKNIQYF
cdr3_nt: TGTGCCAGTAGTACTCTCCCCAAAAACATTCAGTACTTC

v_call: TRBV6-1
clone_size: few
j_call: TRBJ1-1
cdr3_length: 14
d_call: NA
cdr3_aa: CASSRRTGNTEAFF
cdr3_nt: TGTGCCAGCAGTCGCCGGACGGGGAACACTGAAGCTTTCTTT

v_call: TRBV25-1
clone_size: many
j_call: TRBJ1-5
cdr3_length: 14
d_call: NA
cdr3_aa: CASSDDNRNQPQHF
cdr3_nt: TGTGCCAGCAGTGATGACAACCGAAATCAGCCCCAGCATTTT

v_call: TRBV7-2
clone_size: NA
j_call: TRBJ2-7
cdr3_length: 16
d_call: NA
cdr3_aa: CASSLAQGGSPYEQYF
cdr3_nt: TGTGCCAGCAGCTTAGCGCAGGGGGGATCCCCCTACGAGCAGTACTTC

v_call: TRBV6-2/TRBV6-3
clone_size: NA
j_call: TRBJ2-5
cdr3_length: 14
d_call: TRBD1
cdr3_aa: CASSPGQGIETQYF
cdr3_nt: TGTGCCAGCAGTCCGGGACAGGGGATTGAGACCCAGTACTTC

v_call: TRBV29-1
clone_size: NA
j_call: TRBJ2-1
cdr3_length: 14
d_call: NA
cdr3_aa: CSGLLPRGGNEQFF
cdr3_nt: TGCAGCGGCCTACTCCCCAGGGGGGGCAATGAGCAGTTCTTC

v_call: TRBV12-3/TRBV12-4
clone_size: NA
j_call: TRBJ1-1
cdr3_length: 14
d_call: TRBD1
cdr3_aa: CASSQTGGNTEAFF
cdr3_nt: TGTGCCAGCAGCCAGACAGGGGGGAACACTGAAGCTTTCTTT

v_call: TRBV29-1
clone_size: NA
j_call: TRBJ2-2
cdr3_length: 13
d_call: NA
cdr3_aa: CSVRTEGTGELFF
cdr3_nt: TGCAGCGTTAGGACAGAGGGCACCGGGGAGCTGTTTTTT

v_call: TRBV2
clone_size: NA
j_call: TRBJ2-2
cdr3_length: 16
d_call: NA
cdr3_aa: CASRSMSGQNTGELFF
cdr3_nt: TGTGCCAGCAGATCTATGAGCGGACAAAACACCGGGGAGCTGTTTTTT

v_call: TRBV6-2/TRBV6-3
clone_size: NA
j_call: TRBJ2-5
cdr3_length: 16
d_call: TRBD2
cdr3_aa: CASSYTTSGVQETQYF
cdr3_nt: TGTGCCAGCAGTTACACGACTAGCGGGGTTCAAGAGACCCAGTACTTC

v_call: TRBV6-1
clone_size: NA
j_call: TRBJ2-5
cdr3_length: 16
d_call: NA
cdr3_aa: CASTTRTLLRHGTQYF
cdr3_nt: TGTGCCAGCACTACTCGGACCTTGCTTAGACACGGGACCCAGTACTTC

v_call: TRBV7-9
clone_size: NA
j_call: TRBJ1-1
cdr3_length: 12
d_call: NA
cdr3_aa: CASSGVGDEAFF
cdr3_nt: TGTGCCAGCAGCGGTGTTGGGGATGAAGCTTTCTTT

v_call: TRBV6-4
clone_size: many
j_call: TRBJ2-1
cdr3_length: 15
d_call: NA
cdr3_aa: CASSAKGEGYNEQFF
cdr3_nt: TGTGCCAGCAGTGCTAAGGGAGAGGGGTACAATGAGCAGTTCTTC

v_call: TRBV7-8
clone_size: NA
j_call: TRBJ2-7
cdr3_length: 17
d_call: TRBD1
cdr3_aa: CASSLYRAGQGLNEQYF
cdr3_nt: TGTGCCAGCAGCTTATACCGGGCGGGACAGGGTTTGAACGAGCAGTACTTC

v_call: TRBV7-8
clone_size: NA
j_call: TRBJ1-5
cdr3_length: 15
d_call: NA
cdr3_aa: CASSLTLYSNQPQHF
cdr3_nt: TGTGCCAGCAGCTTAACGCTCTATAGCAATCAGCCCCAGCATTTT

v_call: TRBV27
clone_size: NA
j_call: TRBJ2-1
cdr3_length: 12
d_call: NA
cdr3_aa: CASRQNNNEQFF
cdr3_nt: TGTGCCAGCAGGCAAAACAACAATGAGCAGTTCTTC

v_call: TRBV4-1
clone_size: NA
j_call: TRBJ1-1
cdr3_length: 14
d_call: NA
cdr3_aa: CASSQEGRYTEAFF
cdr3_nt: TGCGCCAGCAGCCAAGAAGGAAGGTACACTGAAGCTTTCTTT

v_call: TRBV7-2
clone_size: few
j_call: TRBJ2-1
cdr3_length: 16
d_call: NA
cdr3_aa: CASSLVGLRSYNEQFF
cdr3_nt: TGTGCCAGCAGCTTAGTGGGACTCCGCTCCTACAATGAGCAGTTCTTC

v_call: TRBV7-6
clone_size: few
j_call: TRBJ2-3
cdr3_length: 12
d_call: NA
cdr3_aa: CASSPQEDTQYF
cdr3_nt: TGTGCCAGCAGCCCCCAGGAGGATACGCAGTATTTT

v_call: TRBV7-9
clone_size: NA
j_call: TRBJ2-7
cdr3_length: 14
d_call: TRBD2
cdr3_aa: CASSYRDYPYEQYF
cdr3_nt: TGTGCCAGCAGCTACCGGGACTACCCCTACGAGCAGTACTTC

v_call: TRBV18
clone_size: few
j_call: TRBJ1-4
cdr3_length: 15
d_call: TRBD1
cdr3_aa: CASSPPGTGGEKLFF
cdr3_nt: TGTGCCAGCTCACCACCGGGGACAGGGGGTGAAAAACTGTTTTTT

v_call: TRBV7-6
clone_size: NA
j_call: TRBJ1-1
cdr3_length: 13
d_call: TRBD1
cdr3_aa: CASCLDRGTEAFF
cdr3_nt: TGTGCCAGCTGCCTGGACAGGGGGACTGAAGCTTTCTTT

v_call: TRBV12-3/TRBV12-4
clone_size: few
j_call: TRBJ2-1
cdr3_length: 15
d_call: TRBD2
cdr3_aa: CASRALAGTYNEQFF
cdr3_nt: TGTGCCAGCAGAGCACTAGCGGGAACTTACAATGAGCAGTTCTTC

v_call: TRBV7-8
clone_size: few
j_call: TRBJ2-3
cdr3_length: 14
d_call: NA
cdr3_aa: CASSLGPGTYTQYF
cdr3_nt: TGTGCCAGCAGCTTAGGGCCGGGGACTTATACGCAGTATTTT

v_call: TRBV2
clone_size: NA
j_call: TRBJ2-3
cdr3_length: 10
d_call: NA
cdr3_aa: CARNTDTQYF
cdr3_nt: TGTGCCAGAAACACAGATACGCAGTATTTT

v_call: TRBV27
clone_size: NA
j_call: TRBJ2-3
cdr3_length: 16
d_call: NA
cdr3_aa: CASSPTSARLSDTQYF
cdr3_nt: TGTGCCAGCAGTCCAACCTCAGCGCGGCTTTCAGATACGCAGTATTTT

v_call: TRBV7-9
clone_size: few
j_call: TRBJ1-1
cdr3_length: 16
d_call: NA
cdr3_aa: CASSLSRWTKNTEAFF
cdr3_nt: TGTGCCAGCAGCCTCTCGAGATGGACAAAGAACACTGAAGCTTTCTTT

v_call: TRBV7-9
clone_size: many
j_call: TRBJ2-7
cdr3_length: 13
d_call: NA
cdr3_aa: CASRASASYEQYF
cdr3_nt: TGTGCCAGCCGGGCTAGCGCTTCCTACGAGCAGTACTTC